This entry features one T cell receptor (beta chain) sequence. Its antigen is unknown. These data are taken from a study of cytomegalovirus exposure and HLA in healthy donors. Use of 60 Vbeta and 13 Jbeta primers characterized the PCR. TCRdb's table, derived via immunoSEQ multiplex PCR, lists solely in-frame clones and lacks some. The data hold roughly 250,000 clones, with about 83% observed a single time. Among the donors, all were healthy bone marrow donors. The study's findings and limits: TCR beta chain V- and J-gene trimming was linked, in a later analysis, to a missense variant in DCLRE1C. The authors later found most CMV-associated TCR beta chains appeared HLA-restricted.

This TCR was recovered from a middle-aged woman in good health and CMV-seropositive. The specimen was PBMCs.

The CDR3 sequence: CASSLYQGALPEAFF. CDR3 nucleotide sequence: TGTGCCAGCAGTTTATATCAGGGCGCCTTACCTGAAGCTTTCTTT. The chain is built from TRBV28 and TRBJ1-1; D perhaps matches TRBD1 (5 bases). This CDR3 has 15 residues. CDR1 and CDR2 (germline): MDHEN, SYDVKM. The V gene lost 1 base and the J gene lost 6 bases, with 15 bases spanning the gap.